The rows below give T cell receptor beta chains drawn from one sample of a study of CD8 T cells in Susac syndrome. TCRdb itself ran the immunoSEQ multiplex PCR reads through MiXCR, one entry per CDR3 protein. The sample has hundreds of thousands of distinct CDR3 sequences; about 93% are singletons. Sequencing input: CD8+ T cells from PBMCs. All receptors derive from a human donor with multiple sclerosis. Each CDR3 is given with its conserved first and last residue. The order of the fields is CDR3 DNA, CDR3 protein, J gene, V gene, D gene, clone size. The D gene is left open where the match is weak. The size field is filled for only some rows; it gives once, few, many or a size class.

cdr3_nt: TGTGCCAGCAGTTTATCGTTACATGAGCAGTTCTTC
cdr3_aa: CASSLSLHEQFF
j_call: TRBJ2-1
v_call: TRBV12-3/TRBV12-4
d_call: -
clone_size: -

cdr3_nt: TGTGCCACCACCCCCGGGGGGGGCCGCGAAAAACTGTTTTTT
cdr3_aa: CATTPGGGREKLFF
j_call: TRBJ1-4
v_call: TRBV15
d_call: -
clone_size: -

cdr3_nt: TGTGCCAGCAGCGTCGACTACAATGAGCAGTTCTTC
cdr3_aa: CASSVDYNEQFF
j_call: TRBJ2-1
v_call: TRBV9
d_call: -
clone_size: -

cdr3_nt: TGTGCCAGCAGTTACCAGCTAGCTGACTCCTACAATGAGCAGTTCTTC
cdr3_aa: CASSYQLADSYNEQFF
j_call: TRBJ2-1
v_call: TRBV6-2/TRBV6-3
d_call: -
clone_size: -

cdr3_nt: TGTGCCAGCAGCGTAGCCCCCGTGGTAGCGGTGAGCGGGGAGCTGTTTTTT
cdr3_aa: CASSVAPVVAVSGELFF
j_call: TRBJ2-2
v_call: TRBV9
d_call: -
clone_size: -

cdr3_nt: TGTGCCAGCACCTCAGCGGACCGCCCGTCCAGTGAGCAGTTCTTC
cdr3_aa: CASTSADRPSSEQFF
j_call: TRBJ2-1
v_call: TRBV12-3/TRBV12-4
d_call: -
clone_size: -

cdr3_nt: TGTGCCAGCAGCCCACTAGCGGGAGAGTATGAGCAGTACTTC
cdr3_aa: CASSPLAGEYEQYF
j_call: TRBJ2-7
v_call: TRBV7-9
d_call: TRBD2
clone_size: -

cdr3_nt: TGCAGTGCTAGATGGACAGACACCTATGGCTACACCTTC
cdr3_aa: CSARWTDTYGYTF
j_call: TRBJ1-2
v_call: TRBV20-1
d_call: -
clone_size: -

cdr3_nt: TGTGCCAGCAGTTTCGTGGGAGCGAGTGGCGAGCAGTACTTC
cdr3_aa: CASSFVGASGEQYF
j_call: TRBJ2-7
v_call: TRBV27
d_call: -
clone_size: -

cdr3_nt: TGTGCCAGCAGCTTGGACCTTTCGGCAGGGGAGGACGAGCAGTACTTC
cdr3_aa: CASSLDLSAGEDEQYF
j_call: TRBJ2-7
v_call: TRBV5-4
d_call: -
clone_size: -

cdr3_nt: TGTGCCTGGAGTGTACGGGGTGGCGAGCAGTACTTC
cdr3_aa: CAWSVRGGEQYF
j_call: TRBJ2-7
v_call: TRBV30
d_call: -
clone_size: -

cdr3_nt: TGTGCCAGCAGCTTTGTACTAGAGGAGACCCAGTACTTC
cdr3_aa: CASSFVLEETQYF
j_call: TRBJ2-5
v_call: TRBV7-9
d_call: -
clone_size: -

cdr3_nt: TGTGCCAGCAGCGTAGGGGCCGCGACTAACACTGAAGCTTTCTTT
cdr3_aa: CASSVGAATNTEAFF
j_call: TRBJ1-1
v_call: TRBV9
d_call: -
clone_size: -

cdr3_nt: TGTGCCAGCACCATTGGGGTCCAAGAGACCCAGTACTTC
cdr3_aa: CASTIGVQETQYF
j_call: TRBJ2-5
v_call: TRBV7-9
d_call: -
clone_size: once

cdr3_nt: TGTGCCAGCCAAATCCGCCGCGACTCTGGGGCCAACGTCCTGACTTTC
cdr3_aa: CASQIRRDSGANVLTF
j_call: TRBJ2-6
v_call: TRBV6-1
d_call: -
clone_size: -

cdr3_nt: TGCGCCAGCAGCCAAGATCGTGCCAGGGCACAAGAGACCCAGTACTTC
cdr3_aa: CASSQDRARAQETQYF
j_call: TRBJ2-5
v_call: TRBV4-3
d_call: -
clone_size: once

cdr3_nt: TGTGCCAGCAGCCCTATGGCGGGGACCCAGTACTTC
cdr3_aa: CASSPMAGTQYF
j_call: TRBJ2-5
v_call: TRBV27
d_call: -
clone_size: -

cdr3_nt: TGCAGCATCCGGGACAGGGTTCTCCCTAACACTGAAGCTTTCTTT
cdr3_aa: CSIRDRVLPNTEAFF
j_call: TRBJ1-1
v_call: TRBV29-1
d_call: TRBD1
clone_size: -

cdr3_nt: TGTGCCAGCAGTCAGGGGGAGGGCTACACCTTC
cdr3_aa: CASSQGEGYTF
j_call: TRBJ1-2
v_call: TRBV6-5
d_call: TRBD1
clone_size: -

cdr3_nt: TGCGCCAGCAGCCCATGGGGCCGTCAGGGCACAGATACGCAGTATTTT
cdr3_aa: CASSPWGRQGTDTQYF
j_call: TRBJ2-3
v_call: TRBV5-1
d_call: -
clone_size: -